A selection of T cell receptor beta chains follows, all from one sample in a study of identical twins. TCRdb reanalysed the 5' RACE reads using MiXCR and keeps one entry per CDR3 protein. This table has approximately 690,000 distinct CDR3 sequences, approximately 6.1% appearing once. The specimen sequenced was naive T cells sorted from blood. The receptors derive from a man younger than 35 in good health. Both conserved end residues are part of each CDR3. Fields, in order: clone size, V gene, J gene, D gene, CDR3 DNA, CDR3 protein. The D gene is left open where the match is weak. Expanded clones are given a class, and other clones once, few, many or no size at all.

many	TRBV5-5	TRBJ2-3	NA	TGTGCCAGCAGCTTGTACTCAGGGCCCACAGATACGCAGTATTTT	CASSLYSGPTDTQYF
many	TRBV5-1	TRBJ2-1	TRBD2	TGCGCCAGCGGGCCCGTACCGGGAGGCAATGAGCAGTTCTTC	CASGPVPGGNEQFF
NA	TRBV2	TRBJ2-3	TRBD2	TGTGCCAGCAGTAGCCTTCTAGCGGACACAGATACGCAGTATTTT	CASSSLLADTDTQYF
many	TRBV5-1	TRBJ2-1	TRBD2	TGCGCCAGCAGCTTGGCTTCAACCGGGACTAGTCCATTCTTC	CASSLASTGTSPFF
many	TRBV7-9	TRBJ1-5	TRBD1	TGTGCCAGCAGCTTGGACAGGGTAGGGAGCAATCAGCCCCAGCATTTT	CASSLDRVGSNQPQHF
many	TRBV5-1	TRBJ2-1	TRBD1	TGCGCCAGCAGCCACAGGGGGCCGGACAACAATGAGCAGTTCTTC	CASSHRGPDNNEQFF
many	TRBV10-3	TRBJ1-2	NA	TGTGCCATCCCGCTAAGATCGGGCTACACCTTC	CAIPLRSGYTF
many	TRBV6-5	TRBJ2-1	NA	TGTGCCAGCAGTTACCAGGGCCAGGGGTATGAGCAGTTCTTC	CASSYQGQGYEQFF
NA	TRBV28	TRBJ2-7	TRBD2	TGTGCCAGCAGCCCCGCGGAGCGGGAGGGCATCGAGCAGTACTTC	CASSPAEREGIEQYF
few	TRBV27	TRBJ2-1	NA	TGTGCCAGCAGTTTAGAAGGGAGGTGGGGGAATGAGCAGTTCTTC	CASSLEGRWGNEQFF
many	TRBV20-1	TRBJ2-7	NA	TGCAGTGCCCCGGCAGGAGGTCCCTACGAGCAGTACTTC	CSAPAGGPYEQYF
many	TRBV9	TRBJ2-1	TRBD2	TGTGCCAGCAGCGCCGGACTAGCGGGGACCTACAATGAGCAGTTCTTC	CASSAGLAGTYNEQFF
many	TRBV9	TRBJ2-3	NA	TGTGCCAGCAGCGTAGAAGGCGGACCCACAGATACGCAGTATTTT	CASSVEGGPTDTQYF
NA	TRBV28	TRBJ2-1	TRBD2	TGTGCCAGCAGCCAACTAGCGGGAGGCATCTCCTACAATGAGCAGTTCTTC	CASSQLAGGISYNEQFF
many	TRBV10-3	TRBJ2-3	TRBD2	TGTGCCATCAGCCTCGGGGAGGGGCGCTTTAAGTATTTT	CAISLGEGRFKYF
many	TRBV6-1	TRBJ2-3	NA	TGTGCCAGCTCGGGCACCACAGCGACAGCAGATACGCAGTATTTT	CASSGTTATADTQYF
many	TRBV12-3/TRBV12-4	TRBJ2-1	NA	TGTGCCAGCAGTCAACTAGGAGGGTCCTACAATGAGCAGTTCTTC	CASSQLGGSYNEQFF
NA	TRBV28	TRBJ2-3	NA	TGTGCCAGCAGTTTAGTGGGAGTTGGCACAGATACGCAGTATTTT	CASSLVGVGTDTQYF